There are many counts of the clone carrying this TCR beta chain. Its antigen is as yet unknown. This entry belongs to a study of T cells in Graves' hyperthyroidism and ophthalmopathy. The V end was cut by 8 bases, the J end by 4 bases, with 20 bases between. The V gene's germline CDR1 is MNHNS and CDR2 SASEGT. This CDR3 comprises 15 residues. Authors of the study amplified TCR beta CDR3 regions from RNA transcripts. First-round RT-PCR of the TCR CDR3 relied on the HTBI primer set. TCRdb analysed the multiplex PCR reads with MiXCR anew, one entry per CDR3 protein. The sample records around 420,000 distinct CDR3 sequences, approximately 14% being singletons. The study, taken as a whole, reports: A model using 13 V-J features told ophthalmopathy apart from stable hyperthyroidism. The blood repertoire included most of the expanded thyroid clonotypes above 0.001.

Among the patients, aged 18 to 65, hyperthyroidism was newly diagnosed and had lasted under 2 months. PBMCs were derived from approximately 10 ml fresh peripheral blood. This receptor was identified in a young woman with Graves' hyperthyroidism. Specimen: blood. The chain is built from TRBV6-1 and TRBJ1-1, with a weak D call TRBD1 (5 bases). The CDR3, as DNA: TGTGCCAGCCGGTTTGGGGACGTAGCTGGCACTGAAGCTTTCTTT. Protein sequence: CASRFGDVAGTEAFF.